A selection of T cell receptor beta chains follows, all from one sample in a study of T cell responses to AZD1222 COVID-19 vaccine. Some clones are missing from TCRdb's copy, which holds only in-frame ones; the method was immunoSEQ multiplex PCR. This sample has 140,000 to 150,000 clones, with about 81% found just once. This sample comprised peripheral blood, obtained on day 0 of MenACWY control vaccination. These receptors were taken from an adult in good health. Both conserved end residues are trimmed from each CDR3.

v_call,cdr3_aa
TRBV6-5,ASSPSDRAGNTIY
TRBV4-1,ASSQDVGGSGFNSPLH
TRBV15,ATSRVRASVDEQF
TRBV28,ASSRDLTWTEAF
TRBV3-1/TRBV3-2,ASSGTGMGQPQH
TRBV5-1,ASRPPGRINYGYT
TRBV5-4,ASSPTENGETQY
TRBV7-2,ASSSHTGLNTQY
TRBV5-1,ASSNRDRTRDTQY
TRBV27,ASSSRETVTEAF
TRBV5-1,ASSSGQVHINYGYT
TRBV13,ASSLRKNSPLH
TRBV4-1,ASRAGENTEAF
TRBV29-1,SVGPSENQQETQY
TRBV28,ASNENTEAF
TRBV7-2,ASSFVDSNQPQH
TRBV6-5,ASSLTGGGHQPQH
TRBV7-9,ASSSEGSEYYEQY
TRBV5-5,ASSFTGGEPQH
TRBV5-4,ASSTQGASNQPQH
TRBV5-1,ASSLGPSRANEKLF
TRBV11-1,ASSLAQGDTQY
TRBV28,ASSLSGGLETQY